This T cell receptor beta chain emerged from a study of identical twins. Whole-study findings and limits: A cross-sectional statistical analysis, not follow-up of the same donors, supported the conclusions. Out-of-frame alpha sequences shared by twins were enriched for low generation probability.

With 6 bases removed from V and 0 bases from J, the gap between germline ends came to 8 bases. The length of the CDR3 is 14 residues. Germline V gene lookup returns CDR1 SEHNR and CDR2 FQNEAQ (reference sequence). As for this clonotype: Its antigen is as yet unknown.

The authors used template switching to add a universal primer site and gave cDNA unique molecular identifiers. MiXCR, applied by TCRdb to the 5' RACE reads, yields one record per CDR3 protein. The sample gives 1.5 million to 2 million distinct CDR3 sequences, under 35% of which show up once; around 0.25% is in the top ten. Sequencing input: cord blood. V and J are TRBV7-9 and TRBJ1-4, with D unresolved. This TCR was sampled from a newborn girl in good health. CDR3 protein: CASRKLATNEKLFF. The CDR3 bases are TGTGCCAGCAGGAAACTTGCAACTAATGAAAAACTGTTTTTT.